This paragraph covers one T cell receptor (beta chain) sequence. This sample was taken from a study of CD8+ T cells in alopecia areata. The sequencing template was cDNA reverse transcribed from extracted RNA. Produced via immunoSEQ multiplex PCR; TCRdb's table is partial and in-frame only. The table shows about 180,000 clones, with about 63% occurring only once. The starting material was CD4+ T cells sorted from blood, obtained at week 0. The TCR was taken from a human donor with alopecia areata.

The CDR3 DNA sequence: TGTGCCACCAGACCCAGACAGGGAAGTAATGAAAAACTGTTTTTT. It translates to CATRPRQGSNEKLFF. The V gene is TRBV15, the J gene TRBJ1-4; 7 nucleotides line up with TRBD1. The J segment lost 4 bases and the V segment lost 6 bases, leaving 8 bases of the junction unmatched. This CDR3 has 15 residues. The germline CDR1 and CDR2 sequences are LNHNV and YYDKDF (reference sequence).